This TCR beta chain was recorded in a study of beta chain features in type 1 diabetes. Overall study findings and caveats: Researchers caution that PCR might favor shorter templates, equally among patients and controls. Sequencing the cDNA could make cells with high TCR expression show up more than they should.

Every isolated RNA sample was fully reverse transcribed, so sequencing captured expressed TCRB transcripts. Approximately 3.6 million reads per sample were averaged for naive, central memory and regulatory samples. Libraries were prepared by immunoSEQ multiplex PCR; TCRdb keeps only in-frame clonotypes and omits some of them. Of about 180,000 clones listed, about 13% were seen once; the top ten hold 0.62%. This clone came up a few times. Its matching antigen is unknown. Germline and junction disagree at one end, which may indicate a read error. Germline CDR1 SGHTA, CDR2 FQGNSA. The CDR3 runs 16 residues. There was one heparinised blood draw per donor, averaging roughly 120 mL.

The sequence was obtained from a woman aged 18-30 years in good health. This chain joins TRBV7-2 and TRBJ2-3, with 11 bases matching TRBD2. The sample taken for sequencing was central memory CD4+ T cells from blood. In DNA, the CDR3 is TGTGCTAGCAGCCCGTTAGCGGGAGGGAGCACAGATACGCAGTATTTT. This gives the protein CASSPLAGGSTDTQYF.